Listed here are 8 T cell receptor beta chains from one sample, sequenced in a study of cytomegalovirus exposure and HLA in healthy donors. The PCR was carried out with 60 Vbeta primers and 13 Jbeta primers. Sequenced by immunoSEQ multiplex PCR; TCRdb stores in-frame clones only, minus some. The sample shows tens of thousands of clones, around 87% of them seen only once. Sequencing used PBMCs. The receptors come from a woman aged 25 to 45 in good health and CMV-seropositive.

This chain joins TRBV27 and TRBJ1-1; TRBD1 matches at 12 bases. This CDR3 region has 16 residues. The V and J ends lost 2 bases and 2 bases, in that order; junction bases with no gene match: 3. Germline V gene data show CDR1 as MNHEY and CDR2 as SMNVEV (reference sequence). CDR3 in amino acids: CASSLLGTGGNTEAFF. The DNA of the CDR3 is TGTGCCAGCAGTTTACTAGGGACAGGGGGCAACACTGAAGCTTTCTTT.

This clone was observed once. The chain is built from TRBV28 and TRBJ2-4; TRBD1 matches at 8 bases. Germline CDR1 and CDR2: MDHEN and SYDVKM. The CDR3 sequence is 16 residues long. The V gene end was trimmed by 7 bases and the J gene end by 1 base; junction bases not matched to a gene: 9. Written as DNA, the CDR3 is TGTGCCAGCAATACAGGGGGACCTGTGGCCAAAAACATTCAGTACTTC. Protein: CASNTGGPVAKNIQYF.

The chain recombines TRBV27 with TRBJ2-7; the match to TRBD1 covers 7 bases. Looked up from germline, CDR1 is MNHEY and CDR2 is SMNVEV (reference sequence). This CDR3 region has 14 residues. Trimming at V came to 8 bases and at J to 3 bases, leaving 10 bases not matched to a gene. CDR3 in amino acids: CASFQPGQDYEQYF. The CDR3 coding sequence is TGTGCCAGCTTCCAACCCGGACAGGACTACGAGCAGTACTTC.

The CDR3 sequence: CASRLAGGGGLEQYF. In DNA form, the CDR3 reads TGTGCCAGCAGACTAGCGGGAGGGGGGGGGCTCGAGCAGTACTTC. The rearrangement joins TRBV28 to TRBJ2-7; the match to TRBD2 covers 13 bases. The CDR3 runs to 15 residues. Germline CDR1 MDHEN, CDR2 SYDVKM. With V trimmed by 6 bases and J by 6 bases, 8 bases remained unmatched.

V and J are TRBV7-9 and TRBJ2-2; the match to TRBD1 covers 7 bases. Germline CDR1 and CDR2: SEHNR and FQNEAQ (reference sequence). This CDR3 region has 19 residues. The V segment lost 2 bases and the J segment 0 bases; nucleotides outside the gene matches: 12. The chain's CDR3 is CASSLSPGTELANTGELFF. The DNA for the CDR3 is TGTGCCAGCAGCTTATCCCCCGGGACAGAACTAGCGAACACCGGGGAGCTGTTTTTT.

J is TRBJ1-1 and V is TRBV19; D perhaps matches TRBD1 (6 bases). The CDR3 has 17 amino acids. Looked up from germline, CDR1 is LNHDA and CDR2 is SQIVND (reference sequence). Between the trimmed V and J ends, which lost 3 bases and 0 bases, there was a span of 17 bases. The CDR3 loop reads CASSIDIGQWVNTEAFF. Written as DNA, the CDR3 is TGTGCCAGTAGTATTGATATCGGACAGTGGGTGAACACTGAAGCTTTCTTT.

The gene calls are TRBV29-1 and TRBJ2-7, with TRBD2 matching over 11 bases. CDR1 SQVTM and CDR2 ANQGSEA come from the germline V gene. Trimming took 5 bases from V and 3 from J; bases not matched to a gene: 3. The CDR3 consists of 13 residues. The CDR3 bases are TGCAGCGTTTTCGGACTAGCGGGCTACGAGCAGTACTTC. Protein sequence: CSVFGLAGYEQYF.

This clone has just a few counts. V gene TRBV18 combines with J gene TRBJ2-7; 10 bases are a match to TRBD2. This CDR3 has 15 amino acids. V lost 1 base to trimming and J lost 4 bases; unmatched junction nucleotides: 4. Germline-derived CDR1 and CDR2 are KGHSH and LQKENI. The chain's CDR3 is CASSPRASGSYEQYF. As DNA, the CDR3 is TGTGCCAGCTCACCACGGGCTAGCGGGAGTTACGAGCAGTACTTC.